The sequence of this TCR beta chain was determined in a study of blood T cell repertoires in COVID-19. Study-wide background: Material from acute and convalescent COVID-19 was sourced from the United States, Italy and Spain. Sample material is recorded as cDNA or gDNA derived from T cells, B-cell-depleted T cells, or PBMCs.

Methods used by the authors: Researchers report that nucleated cell counts were estimated from reference gene primer amplification. Measured with immunoSEQ multiplex PCR; TCRdb has only the in-frame clones, and not every one. Clone size and V and J calls were adopted from that table, with D and trimming inferred from the DNA. The table shows about 360,000 clones, with 65% to 90% occurring only once. J gave up 5 bases and V 5 bases, and 6 bases lay outside the gene matches. CDR3 length: 14 amino acids. The V gene's germline CDR1 is WNHNN and CDR2 SYGVQD (reference sequence). The Seattle site enrolled patients during active infection and followed them longitudinally.

J is TRBJ2-3 and V is TRBV10-1; 8 bases line up with TRBD1. The receptor's source is a woman between 55 and 75 years old with COVID-19, enrolled during active disease. Source material: peripheral blood. CDR3 in amino acids: CASSPGQGIDTQYF. In DNA form, the CDR3 reads TGCGCCAGCAGTCCCGGACAGGGTATAGATACGCAGTATTTT.